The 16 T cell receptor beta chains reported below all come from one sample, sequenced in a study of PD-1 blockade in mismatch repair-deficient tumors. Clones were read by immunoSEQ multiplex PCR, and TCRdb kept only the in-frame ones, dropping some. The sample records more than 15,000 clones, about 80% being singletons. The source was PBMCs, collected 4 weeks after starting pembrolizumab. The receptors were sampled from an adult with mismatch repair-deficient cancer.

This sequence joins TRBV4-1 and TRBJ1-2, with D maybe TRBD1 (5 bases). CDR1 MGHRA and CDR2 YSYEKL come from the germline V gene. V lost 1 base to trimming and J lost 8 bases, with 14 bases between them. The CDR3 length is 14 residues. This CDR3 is CASSQAGRVGGYTF. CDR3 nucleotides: TGCGCCAGCAGCCAAGCCGGCAGGGTGGGAGGCTACACCTTC.

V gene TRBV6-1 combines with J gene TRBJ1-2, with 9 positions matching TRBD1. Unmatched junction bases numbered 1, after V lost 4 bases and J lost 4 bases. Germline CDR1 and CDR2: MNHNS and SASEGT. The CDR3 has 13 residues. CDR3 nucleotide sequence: TGTGCCAGCAGTGGGGACAGGGTCTATGGCTACACCTTC. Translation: CASSGDRVYGYTF.

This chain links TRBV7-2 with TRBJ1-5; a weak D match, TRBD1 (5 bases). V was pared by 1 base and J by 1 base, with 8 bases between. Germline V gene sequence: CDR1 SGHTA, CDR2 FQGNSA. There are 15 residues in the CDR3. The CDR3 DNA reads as TGTGCCAGCAGCTTAGTCCAGGGCAGCAATCAGCCCCAGCATTTT. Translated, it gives CASSLVQGSNQPQHF. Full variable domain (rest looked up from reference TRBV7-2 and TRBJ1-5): GAGVSQSPSNKVTEKGKDVELRCDPISGHTALYWYRQSLGQGLEFLIYFQGNSAPDKSGLPSDRFSAERTGGSVSTLTIQRTQQEDSAVYLCASSLVQGSNQPQHFGDGTRLSIL.

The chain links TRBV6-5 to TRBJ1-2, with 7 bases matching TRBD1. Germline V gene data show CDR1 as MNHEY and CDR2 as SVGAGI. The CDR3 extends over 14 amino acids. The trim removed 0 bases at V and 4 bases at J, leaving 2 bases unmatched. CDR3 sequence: CASSYSRDSYGYTF. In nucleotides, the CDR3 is TGTGCCAGCAGTTACTCGAGGGACAGCTATGGCTACACCTTC.

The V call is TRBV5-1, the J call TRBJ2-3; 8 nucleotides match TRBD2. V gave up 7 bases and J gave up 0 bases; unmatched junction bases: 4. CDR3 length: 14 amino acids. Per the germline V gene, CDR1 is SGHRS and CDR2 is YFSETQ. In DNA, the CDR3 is TGCGCCAGCGTCCGGGGGGGAAGCACAGATACGCAGTATTTT. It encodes CASVRGGSTDTQYF. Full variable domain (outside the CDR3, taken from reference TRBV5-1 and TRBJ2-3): KAGVTQTPRYLIKTRGQQVTLSCSPISGHRSVSWYQQTPGQGLQFLFEYFSETQRNKGNFPGRFSGRQFSNSRSEMNVSTLELGDSALYLCASVRGGSTDTQYFGPGTRLTVL.

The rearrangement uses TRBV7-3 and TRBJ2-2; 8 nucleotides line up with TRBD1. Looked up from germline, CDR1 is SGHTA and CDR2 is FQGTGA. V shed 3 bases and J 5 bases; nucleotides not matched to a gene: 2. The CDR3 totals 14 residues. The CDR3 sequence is CASSLDRDTGELFF. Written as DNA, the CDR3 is TGTGCCAGCAGCTTGGACAGGGATACCGGGGAGCTGTTTTTT.

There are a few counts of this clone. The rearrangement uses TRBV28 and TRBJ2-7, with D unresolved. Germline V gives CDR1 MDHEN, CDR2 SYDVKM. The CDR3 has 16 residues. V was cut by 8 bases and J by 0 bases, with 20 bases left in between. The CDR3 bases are TGTGCCAGCCCCCCGTCTTACATGATTCACTCCTACGAGCAGTACTTC. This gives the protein CASPPSYMIHSYEQYF.

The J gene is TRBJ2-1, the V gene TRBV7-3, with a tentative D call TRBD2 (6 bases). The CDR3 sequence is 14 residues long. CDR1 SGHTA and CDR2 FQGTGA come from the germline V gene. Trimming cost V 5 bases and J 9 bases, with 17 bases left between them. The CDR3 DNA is TGTGCCAGCAGCCCCTCGTCCGGGAGTACTGAGCAGTTCTTC. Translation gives CASSPSSGSTEQFF. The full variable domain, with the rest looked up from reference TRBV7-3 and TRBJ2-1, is GAGVSQTPSNKVTEKGKYVELRCDPISGHTALYWYRQSLGQGPEFLIYFQGTGAADDSGLPNDRFFAVRPEGSVSTLKIQRTERGDSAVYLCASSPSSGSTEQFFGPGTRLTVL.

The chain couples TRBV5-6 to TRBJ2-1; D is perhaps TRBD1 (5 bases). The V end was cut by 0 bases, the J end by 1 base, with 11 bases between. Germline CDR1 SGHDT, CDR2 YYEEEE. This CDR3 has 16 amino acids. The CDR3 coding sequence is TGTGCCAGCAGCTTGGGGACAACCCATTCCTACAATGAGCAGTTCTTC. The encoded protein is CASSLGTTHSYNEQFF. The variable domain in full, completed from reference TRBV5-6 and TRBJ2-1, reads DAGVTQSPTHLIKTRGQQVTLRCSPKSGHDTVSWYQQALGQGPQFIFQYYEEEERQRGNFPDRFSGHQFPNYSSELNVNALLLGDSALYLCASSLGTTHSYNEQFFGPGTRLTVL.

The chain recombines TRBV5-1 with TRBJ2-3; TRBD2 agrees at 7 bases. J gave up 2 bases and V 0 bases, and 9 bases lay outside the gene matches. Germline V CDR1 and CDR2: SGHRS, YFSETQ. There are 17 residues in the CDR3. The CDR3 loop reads CASSLGSSGENTDTQYF. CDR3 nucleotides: TGCGCCAGCAGCTTGGGATCTAGCGGAGAAAACACAGATACGCAGTATTTT. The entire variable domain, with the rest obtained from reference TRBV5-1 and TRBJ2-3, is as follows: KAGVTQTPRYLIKTRGQQVTLSCSPISGHRSVSWYQQTPGQGLQFLFEYFSETQRNKGNFPGRFSGRQFSNSRSEMNVSTLELGDSALYLCASSLGSSGENTDTQYFGPGTRLTVL.

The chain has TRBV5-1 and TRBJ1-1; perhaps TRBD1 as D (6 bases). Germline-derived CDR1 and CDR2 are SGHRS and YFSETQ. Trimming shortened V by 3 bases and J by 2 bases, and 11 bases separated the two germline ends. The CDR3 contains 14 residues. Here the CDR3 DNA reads TGCGCCAGCAGCTACCACAGGGAAAACACTGAAGCTTTCTTT. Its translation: CASSYHRENTEAFF.

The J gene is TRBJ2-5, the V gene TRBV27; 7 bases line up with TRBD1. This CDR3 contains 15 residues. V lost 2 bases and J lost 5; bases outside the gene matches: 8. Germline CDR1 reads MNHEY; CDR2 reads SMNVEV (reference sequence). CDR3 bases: TGTGCCAGCAGTTTACCAGGGACAGCCCGGGAGACCCAGTACTTC. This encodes CASSLPGTARETQYF.

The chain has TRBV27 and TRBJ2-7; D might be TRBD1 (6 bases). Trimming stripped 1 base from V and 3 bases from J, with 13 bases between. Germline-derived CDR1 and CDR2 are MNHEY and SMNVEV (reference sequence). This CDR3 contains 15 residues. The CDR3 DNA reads TGTGCCAGCAGTTTATATCGACAGGTGAGCTACGAGCAGTACTTC. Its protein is CASSLYRQVSYEQYF.

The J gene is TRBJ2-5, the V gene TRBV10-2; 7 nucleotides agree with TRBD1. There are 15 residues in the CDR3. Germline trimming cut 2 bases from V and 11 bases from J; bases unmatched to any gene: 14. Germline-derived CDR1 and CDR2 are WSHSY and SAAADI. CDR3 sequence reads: CASSELARGMGEQYF. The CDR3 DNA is TGCGCCAGCAGTGAGCTAGCCAGGGGGATGGGTGAGCAGTACTTC.

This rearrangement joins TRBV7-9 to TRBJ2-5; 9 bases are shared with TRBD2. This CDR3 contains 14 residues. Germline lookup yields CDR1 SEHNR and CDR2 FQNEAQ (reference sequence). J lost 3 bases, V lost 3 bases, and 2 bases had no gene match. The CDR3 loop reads CASSLGLAKETQYF. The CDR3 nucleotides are TGTGCCAGCAGCTTGGGACTAGCCAAAGAGACCCAGTACTTC.

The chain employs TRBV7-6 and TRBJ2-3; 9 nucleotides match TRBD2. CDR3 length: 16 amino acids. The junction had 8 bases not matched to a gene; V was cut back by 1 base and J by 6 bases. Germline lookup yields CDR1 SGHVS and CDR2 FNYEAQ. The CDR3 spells CASSLGDSGSRDTQYF. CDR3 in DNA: TGTGCCAGCAGCTTAGGGGATAGCGGGAGTAGGGATACGCAGTATTTT.